Below are 25 T cell receptor beta chains sequenced from a single sample in a study of blood T cell repertoires in COVID-19. Data came from immunoSEQ multiplex PCR; TCRdb stores just in-frame clones and leaves some out. The sample has 90,000 to 120,000 clones; about 90% are singletons. The source material was peripheral blood. The receptors were gathered from a middle-aged man with acute or convalescent COVID-19.

V gene TRBV9 combines with J gene TRBJ2-2; 8 bases agree with TRBD1. The CDR3 extends over 15 amino acids. The V gene end was trimmed by 3 bases and the J gene end by 1 base; junction bases not matched to a gene: 2. Germline loops: CDR1 SGDLS, CDR2 YYNGEE. DNA of the CDR3: TGTGCCAGCAGCGGGACAGGGAAGAACACCGGGGAGCTGTTTTTT. Its translation: CASSGTGKNTGELFF. The whole variable domain, remainder taken from reference TRBV9 and TRBJ2-2, is DSGVTQTPKHLITATGQRVTLRCSPRSGDLSVYWYQQSLDQGLQFLIQYYNGEERAKGNILERFSAQQFPDLHSELNLSSLELGDSALYFCASSGTGKNTGELFFGEGSRLTVL.

The chain combines TRBV5-1 with TRBJ2-2; 12 nucleotides match TRBD2. The germline gives CDR1 SGHRS, CDR2 YFSETQ. The CDR3 spans 16 residues. V was clipped by 2 bases and J by 8 bases; unmatched bases: 7. The CDR3 loop is CASSFGLAGSKGELFF. The CDR3 DNA sequence: TGCGCCAGCAGCTTCGGACTAGCGGGATCTAAGGGGGAGCTGTTTTTT.

The genes are TRBV5-1 and TRBJ2-5; 14 bases map to TRBD2. Trimming at V came to 0 bases and at J to 4 bases, leaving 11 bases not matched to a gene. The CDR3 contains 19 residues. Germline V lookup: CDR1 SGHRS, CDR2 YFSETQ. CDR3 DNA: TGCGCCAGCAGCTTGGCCCTGACTAGCGGGAGGGAGTATGGAGAGACCCAGTACTTC. Its translation: CASSLALTSGREYGETQYF.

The rearrangement uses TRBV14 and TRBJ2-7; 10 positions match TRBD2. Trimming removed 1 base from V and 3 bases from J; junction bases left unmatched: 6. Per germline, CDR1 SGHDN and CDR2 FVKESK. There are 16 residues in the CDR3. In nucleotides, the CDR3 is TGTGCCAGCAGCCAAGGGCTAGCGGGAGTCTACTACGAGCAGTACTTC. It translates to CASSQGLAGVYYEQYF.

J is TRBJ2-3 and V is TRBV7-3; 14 bases are shared with TRBD2. With 4 bases clipped from V and 1 base from J, the junction kept 10 bases outside the gene matches. The CDR3 sequence is 19 residues long. Germline V gives CDR1 SGHTA, CDR2 FQGTGA. The CDR3 coding sequence is TGTGCCAGCAGCTCCTCCGGGACTAGCGGGAGTAGTCGCACAGATACGCAGTATTTT. Translated, it gives CASSSSGTSGSSRTDTQYF.

V and J are TRBV3-1 (or the pseudogene TRBV3-2) and TRBJ2-1; tentatively, D is TRBD2 (5 bases). CDR3 length: 13 residues. Germline CDR1 and CDR2: LGHDT and YNNKEL (reference sequence). Deletions cut 6 bases from V and 9 bases from J, with 15 bases between. The CDR3 nucleotides read TGTGCCAGCAGGCTTTCTCAGGCGGGTGAGCAGTTCTTC. The encoded protein is CASRLSQAGEQFF.

This clone has a handful of counts. The chain has TRBV7-2 and TRBJ2-2, with 9 bases matching TRBD2. V trimming: 2 bases; J trimming: 7 bases; junction bases outside the gene matches: 8. Germline V CDR1 and CDR2: SGHTA, FQGNSA. CDR3 length: 16 residues. CDR3 protein: CASSLSGRSIFGELFF. In nucleotides, the CDR3 is TGTGCCAGCAGCTTAAGCGGGAGGTCCATATTCGGGGAGCTGTTTTTT.

This chain uses TRBV12-3 or TRBV12-4 with TRBJ2-5; a weak D match, TRBD1 (5 bases). V dropped 7 bases and J dropped 5 bases, with 11 bases sitting between them. The CDR3 loop spans 12 amino acids. In DNA, the CDR3 is TGTGCCAGCACCCAGGGCTCCGAGACCCAGTACTTC. As protein: CASTQGSETQYF.

The chain links TRBV21-1 to TRBJ1-2; the D segment call TRBD1 is taken from the table without a DNA check. TRBV21-1 is given as a pseudogene. This CDR3 spans 16 amino acids. The CDR3 loop reads CASSKIGDRRNYGYTF. The CDR3 nucleotides are TGTGCCAGCAGCAAAATAGGAGACAGGCGGAACTATGGCTACACCTTC.

Only one count was recorded for this clone. The rearrangement uses TRBV19 and TRBJ2-1, with TRBD2 as a possible D gene (6 bases). Germline V gene lookup returns CDR1 LNHDA and CDR2 SQIVND (reference sequence). The length of the CDR3 is 13 residues. The V and J ends lost 4 bases and 8 bases respectively, with 12 bases between them. DNA for the CDR3: TGTGCCAGTAGTACTCAGGGAGGAGATGAGCAGTTCTTC. This encodes CASSTQGGDEQFF.

This rearrangement joins TRBV7-9 to TRBJ2-7; 7 nucleotides line up with TRBD1. This CDR3 spans 15 amino acids. CDR1 and CDR2 from the germline V gene are SEHNR and FQNEAQ (reference sequence). V lost 5 bases and J lost 3; bases outside the gene matches: 10. The DNA of the CDR3 is TGTGCCAGCAGCGGATCCGGGACAGTAATCTACGAGCAGTACTTC. The encoded protein is CASSGSGTVIYEQYF.

The chain couples TRBV29-1 to TRBJ2-7, with TRBD2 identical over 8 bases. Germline CDR1 reads SQVTM; CDR2 reads ANQGSEA. V was pared by 2 bases and J by 7 bases, with 7 bases of the junction left unmatched. This CDR3 is 13 amino acids long. As DNA, the CDR3 is TGCAGCGTTGAATGGGCGGGAGGTGTTGAGCAGTACTTC. Its translation is CSVEWAGGVEQYF.

This chain links TRBV28 with TRBJ1-1, with 7 nucleotides matching TRBD1. The CDR3 spans 13 residues. V dropped 6 bases and J dropped 3; count of bases not matched to a gene: 4. Germline CDR1 is MDHEN and CDR2 is SYDVKM. CDR3 sequence reads: CASRGTDYTEAFF. CDR3 DNA: TGTGCCAGCAGGGGGACAGATTACACTGAAGCTTTCTTT.

The V gene is TRBV11-2, the J gene TRBJ2-5, with D possibly being TRBD2 (5 bases). Per the germline V gene, CDR1 is SGHAT and CDR2 is FQNNGV. The CDR3 consists of 13 residues. With 3 bases removed from V and 4 bases from J, the gap between germline ends came to 9 bases. In nucleotides, the CDR3 is TGTGCCAGCAGCTTTTGGGCGGGAGAGACCCAGTACTTC. Protein product: CASSFWAGETQYF.

The chain recombines TRBV11-2 with TRBJ2-3; possibly TRBD2 for D (6 bases). V dropped 5 bases and J dropped 7 bases, with 16 bases sitting between them. Germline CDR1 and CDR2: SGHAT and FQNNGV. This CDR3 is 14 amino acids long. The CDR3 nucleotides read TGTGCCAGCAGCCCGGGACTGCAACTGAATACGCAGTATTTT. It yields the protein CASSPGLQLNTQYF.

The chain combines TRBV5-1 with TRBJ2-3; D is perhaps TRBD2 (6 bases). Germline V gene lookup returns CDR1 SGHRS and CDR2 YFSETQ. The germline V and J ends were trimmed by 0 bases and 4 bases, with 12 bases remaining between them. The length of the CDR3 is 15 residues. The CDR3, as DNA: TGCGCCAGCAGCTTGGGACTAGGGGTCGCAGATACGCAGTATTTT. It specifies CASSLGLGVADTQYF.

V is TRBV10-3 and J is TRBJ2-7; perhaps TRBD2 as D (6 bases). The CDR3 runs 11 residues. The V gene's germline CDR1 is ENHRY and CDR2 SYGVKD. V lost 9 bases, J lost 0 bases, and 6 bases lay in between. The CDR3 spells CAMGGSYEQYF. The DNA for the CDR3 is TGTGCCATGGGGGGCTCCTACGAGCAGTACTTC.

This chain's CDR3 is CASSLQGANGYTF. CDR3 nucleotide sequence: TGTGCCAGCAGTTTGCAGGGGGCCAATGGCTACACCTTC. The rearrangement links TRBV28 to TRBJ1-2; 8 bases match TRBD1. The CDR3 covers 13 residues. The V gene end was trimmed by 3 bases and the J gene end by 6 bases; junction bases not matched to a gene: 3. Germline lookup yields CDR1 MDHEN and CDR2 SYDVKM.

The rearrangement links TRBV3-1 (or the pseudogene TRBV3-2) to TRBJ2-5; TRBD2 agrees at 7 bases. Germline V lookup: CDR1 LGHDT, CDR2 YNNKEL (reference sequence). This CDR3 contains 15 residues. Trimming cost V 2 bases and J 2 bases; bases outside gene matches: 5. CDR3 nucleotide sequence: TGTGCCAGCAGCCAATCGGCGGGAGAACAAGAGACCCAGTACTTC. Amino acids: CASSQSAGEQETQYF.

This chain connects TRBV5-6 to TRBJ1-5; perhaps TRBD1 as D (6 bases). This CDR3 spans 13 amino acids. The V gene lost 0 bases and the J gene lost 5 bases, with 6 bases spanning the gap. Germline assignment: CDR1 SGHDT and CDR2 YYEEEE. The CDR3 sequence: CASSLDRDQPQHF. The CDR3 DNA reads as TGTGCCAGCAGCTTGGACAGGGATCAGCCCCAGCATTTT.

The V and J genes are TRBV6-4 and TRBJ1-1; D is perhaps TRBD1 (6 bases). Trimming removed 0 bases at V and 8 bases at J, with 10 bases between. The CDR3 totals 13 residues. Germline assignment: CDR1 MRHNA and CDR2 SNTAGT. The CDR3 reads CASSDSETGEAFF. The CDR3 coding sequence is TGTGCCAGCAGTGACTCTGAGACAGGAGAAGCTTTCTTT.

The sample holds one count of this clone. The chain couples TRBV5-1 to TRBJ2-7; D may be TRBD2 (5 bases). Germline values: CDR1 SGHRS, CDR2 YFSETQ. This CDR3 contains 15 residues. V dropped 0 bases and J dropped 1 base, with 11 bases sitting between them. This CDR3 reads CASSLGGSWSYEQYF. The CDR3 coding sequence is TGCGCCAGCAGCTTGGGAGGGAGTTGGTCCTACGAGCAGTACTTC.

CDR3 coding DNA: TGTGCCAGCAGTCGGACTAGCGGGATAACTAGCACAGATACGCAGTATTTT. Protein product: CASSRTSGITSTDTQYF. This chain uses TRBV6-6 with TRBJ2-3; 12 bases fit TRBD2. The J segment lost 0 bases and the V segment lost 5 bases, leaving 6 bases of the junction unmatched. CDR1 is MNHNY and CDR2 is SVGAGI in the germline V gene (reference sequence). There are 17 residues in the CDR3.

This chain joins TRBV11-2 and TRBJ2-3; 13 bases are a match to TRBD2. The V and J ends lost 8 bases and 5 bases, in that order; junction bases with no gene match: 1. Germline V gene data show CDR1 as SGHAT and CDR2 as FQNNGV. The CDR3 covers 13 residues. This CDR3 reads CASGLAGVDTQYF. In nucleotides, the CDR3 is TGTGCCAGCGGACTAGCGGGAGTAGATACGCAGTATTTT. Drawing the rest from reference TRBV11-2 and TRBJ2-3, the complete variable domain is EAGVAQSPRYKIIEKRQSVAFWCNPISGHATLYWYQQILGQGPKLLIQFQNNGVVDDSQLPKDRFSAERLKGVDSTLKIQPAKLEDSAVYLCASGLAGVDTQYFGPGTRLTVL.

The chain is built from TRBV5-1 and TRBJ2-4; 9 nucleotides agree with TRBD1. V gave up 4 bases and J gave up 7 bases; unmatched junction bases: 3. Germline loops: CDR1 SGHRS, CDR2 YFSETQ. The CDR3 is made up of 13 amino acids. The chain's CDR3 is CASSAGQGNIQYF. The DNA for the CDR3 is TGCGCCAGCAGCGCCGGACAGGGGAACATTCAGTACTTC. The full variable domain, with the rest looked up from reference TRBV5-1 and TRBJ2-4, is KAGVTQTPRYLIKTRGQQVTLSCSPISGHRSVSWYQQTPGQGLQFLFEYFSETQRNKGNFPGRFSGRQFSNSRSEMNVSTLELGDSALYLCASSAGQGNIQYFGAGTRLSVL.